This T cell receptor beta chain appears in the sequencing data of a study of blood T cell repertoires in COVID-19. Germline V lookup: CDR1 SGHVS, CDR2 FQNEAQ. This CDR3 region has 17 residues. V trimming: 1 base; J trimming: 4 bases; junction bases outside the gene matches: 9. Profiled with immunoSEQ multiplex PCR; TCRdb holds only in-frame clones, not every one. Of under 450,000 clones in the sample, about 90% were seen once. This sequence originates from a woman in her twenties or thirties who had recovered from COVID-19. Sequenced: PBMCs or T cells enriched from blood (not recorded which). The V gene is TRBV7-8, the J gene TRBJ2-2; TRBD1 matches at 7 bases. This CDR3 reads CASSLVPTTGPTGELFF. Here the CDR3 DNA reads TGTGCCAGCAGCTTAGTTCCCACGACAGGGCCCACCGGGGAGCTGTTTTTT.